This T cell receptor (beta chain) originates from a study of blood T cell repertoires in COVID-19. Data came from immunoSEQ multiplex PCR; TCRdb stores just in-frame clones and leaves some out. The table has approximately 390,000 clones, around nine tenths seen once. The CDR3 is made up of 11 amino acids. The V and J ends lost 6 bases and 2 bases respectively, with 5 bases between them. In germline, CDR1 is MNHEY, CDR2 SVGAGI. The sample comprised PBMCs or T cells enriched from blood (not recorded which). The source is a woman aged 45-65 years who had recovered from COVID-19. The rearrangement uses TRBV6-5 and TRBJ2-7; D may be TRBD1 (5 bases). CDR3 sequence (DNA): TGTGCCAGCAGACAGGCCTACGAGCAGTACTTC. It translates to CASRQAYEQYF.